The source of this T cell receptor (beta chain) is a study of brain T cells in children with intractable seizures. Libraries were prepared by immunoSEQ multiplex PCR; TCRdb keeps only in-frame clonotypes and omits some of them. The data hold about 120,000 clones, with 90% to 95% observed a single time. The CDR3 totals 14 residues. In germline, CDR1 is MDHEN, CDR2 SYDVKM. V was pared by 11 bases and J by 2 bases, with 9 bases of the junction left unmatched. This clone was observed a single time. Material: peripheral blood, obtained at surgery. This TCR came from a boy younger than two with hemimegalencephaly and intractable seizures. The chain carries TRBV28 and TRBJ2-7; TRBD2 matches at 10 bases. The CDR3 spells CAARGGLATYEQYF. CDR3 nucleotides: TGTGCCGCCAGGGGGGGACTAGCGACCTACGAGCAGTACTTC.